This entry lists 4 T cell receptor beta chains sequenced from one sample in a study of CD8 T cells in ankylosing spondylitis. Points from the study as a whole: A motif in TCR beta, a set of 8 or 9 highly homologous variants, appeared characteristic of ankylosing spondylitis blood.

TCRdb reprocessed the 5' RACE reads with MiXCR, giving one entry per CDR3 protein. The sample lists about 500,000 distinct CDR3 sequences; about 5% were seen once. For these TCRs, the target antigens are not known. Sequenced input: blood, either unsorted or a sorted T cell fraction (not recorded which). These receptors all come from a male donor with ankylosing spondylitis.

This clonotype has at least ten counts. The rearrangement joins TRBV30 to TRBJ2-2, with D possibly being TRBD1 (6 bases). Germline lookup yields CDR1 GTSNPN and CDR2 SVGIG (reference sequence). Trimming shortened V by 3 bases and J by 1 base, and 9 bases separated the two germline ends. This CDR3 has 14 residues. CDR3 sequence (DNA): TGTGCCTGGAGGCTGACAGGGAACACCGGGGAGCTGTTTTTT. Protein sequence: CAWRLTGNTGELFF. Full variable domain (missing parts from reference TRBV30 and TRBJ2-2): SQTIHQWPATLVQPVGSPLSLECTVEGTSNPNLYWYRQAAGRGLQLLFYSVGIGQISSEVPQNLSASRPQDRQFILSSKKLLLSDSGFYLCAWRLTGNTGELFFGEGSRLTVL.

Many counts were recorded for this clonotype. This chain connects TRBV7-8 to TRBJ2-1, with D possibly matching TRBD2 (6 bases). This CDR3 contains 15 residues. Germline CDR1 SGHVS, CDR2 FQNEAQ. The germline V and J ends were trimmed by 5 bases and 3 bases, with 14 bases remaining between them. CDR3 region: CASSPHGGFYNEQFF. The CDR3 coding sequence is TGTGCCAGCAGCCCCCATGGGGGGTTCTACAATGAGCAGTTCTTC.

The CDR3 bases are TGTGCCAGCAGCTTAAATTTAAGGAGGGGCACAGATACGCAGTATTTT. This sequence encodes CASSLNLRRGTDTQYF. This sequence joins TRBV7-6 and TRBJ2-3; possible D gene TRBD2, 6 bases. This CDR3 contains 16 residues. The V end lost 2 bases, the J end lost 1 base, and 13 bases lay between the germline ends. The V gene's germline CDR1 is SGHVS and CDR2 FNYEAQ.

Many counts were recorded for this clonotype. The rearrangement links TRBV20-1 to TRBJ2-1; D tentatively fits TRBD1 or TRBD2 (5 bases each). This CDR3 region has 13 residues. The V end was cut by 2 bases, the J end by 6 bases, with 11 bases between. CDR1 is DFQATT, CDR2 SNEGSKA, per germline (reference sequence). The CDR3 DNA sequence: TGCAGTGCTAGACCTACTAGGGGCAATGAGCAGTTCTTC. Protein sequence: CSARPTRGNEQFF.